Each of the 17 T cell receptor beta chains below was sequenced from the same sample in a study of T cell repertoires in cytomegalovirus infection. The antigens for these receptors are not known. TCRdb redid the calling of the reads with MiXCR, one entry per CDR3 protein. The data show approximately 590,000 distinct CDR3 sequences, 40% seen once. This material consisted of cultured PBMCs, taken from culture after CMV antigen stimulation. The receptors were gathered from a human donor in good health (CMV status not recorded). Some clones in this sample may be carry-over from other donors' samples.

In this sample, this clonotype turned up a few times. The chain has TRBV7-6 and TRBJ2-1; 7 bases line up with TRBD2. The germline CDR1 and CDR2 sequences are SGHVS and FNYEAQ. Unmatched junction bases numbered 3, after V lost 0 bases and J lost 7 bases. This CDR3 comprises 14 residues. CDR3 sequence (DNA): TGTGCCAGCAGCTTAGCGGGGGGGAGTAATGAGCAGTTCTTC. Protein sequence: CASSLAGGSNEQFF.

The chain couples TRBV29-1 to TRBJ2-7; D is perhaps TRBD2 (5 bases). V gave up 7 bases and J gave up 6 bases, with 16 bases separating them. Looked up from germline, CDR1 is SQVTM and CDR2 is ANQGSEA. The CDR3 has 12 residues. In nucleotides, the CDR3 is TGCAGCGCTGGGGTGAGGGCCCGCGAGCAGTACTTC. It is translated as CSAGVRAREQYF.

The chain couples TRBV12-3 or TRBV12-4 to TRBJ2-7; a weak D match, TRBD2 (6 bases). V lost 5 bases, J lost 3 bases, and 11 bases lay in between. The CDR3 length is 13 residues. This chain's CDR3 is CASSRWEDYEQYF. The CDR3 bases are TGTGCCAGCAGTCGCTGGGAGGACTACGAGCAGTACTTC.

This chain links TRBV6-1 with TRBJ1-1, with TRBD1 matching 11 bases. CDR3 length: 15 residues. Germline CDR1 MNHNS, CDR2 SASEGT. V trimming: 6 bases; J trimming: 4 bases; junction bases outside the gene matches: 7. In DNA form, the CDR3 reads TGTGCCAGCAGGATGGACAGGGGGCGCGTCACTGAAGCTTTCTTT. Its protein product is CASRMDRGRVTEAFF.

V is TRBV19 and J is TRBJ1-5; D might be TRBD1 (6 bases). The CDR3 is 12 residues long. With 9 bases removed from V and 7 bases from J, the gap between germline ends came to 13 bases. Germline lookup yields CDR1 LNHDA and CDR2 SQIVND (reference sequence). Written as DNA, the CDR3 is TGTGCCAGCGCCCCGGGGGGCCAGCCCCAGCATTTT. Protein sequence: CASAPGGQPQHF.

This clonotype was recorded at least ten times. V usage is TRBV6-5 and J usage is TRBJ2-1, with a possible D match to TRBD1 (6 bases). Germline loops: CDR1 MNHEY, CDR2 SVGAGI. V was trimmed by 1 base and J by 4 bases, leaving 14 bases between them. CDR3 length: 16 residues. Here the CDR3 reads CASSYWRQGPYNEQFF. The CDR3 DNA is TGTGCCAGCAGTTACTGGCGGCAGGGGCCTTACAATGAGCAGTTCTTC.

The V gene is TRBV11-2, the J gene TRBJ2-2; 9 nucleotides agree with TRBD1. V was pared by 3 bases and J by 4 bases, with 6 bases of the junction left unmatched. CDR3 length: 16 amino acids. The V gene's germline CDR1 is SGHAT and CDR2 FQNNGV. CDR3 sequence reads: CASSLGDRVFTGELFF. CDR3 nucleotide sequence: TGTGCCAGCAGCTTGGGGGACAGGGTCTTCACCGGGGAGCTGTTTTTT.

V gene TRBV6-6 combines with J gene TRBJ2-7; D gene uncertain. The ends were cut back, 3 bases at V and 4 bases at J, with 10 bases in the middle. CDR1 and CDR2 (germline): MNHNY, SVGAGI (reference sequence). There are 13 residues in the CDR3. CDR3 nucleotide sequence: TGTGCCAGCAGTTATCAGGCAGCTTACGAGCAGTACTTC. It is translated as CASSYQAAYEQYF.

The chain joins TRBV3-1 to TRBJ1-3; D call uncertain. The CDR3 is made up of 15 amino acids. V lost 3 bases to trimming and J lost 4 bases, with 13 bases between them. Germline V CDR1 and CDR2: LGHDT, YNNKEL (reference sequence). This CDR3 is CASSQAPGYGNTIYF. CDR3 coding DNA: TGTGCCAGCAGCCAGGCCCCCGGGTACGGAAACACCATATATTTT.

There are many counts of this clonotype. The chain uses TRBV19 and TRBJ1-5; the D is unclear. Germline V gene sequence: CDR1 LNHDA, CDR2 SQIVND (reference sequence). V was shortened by 6 bases and J by 2 bases, with 8 bases between the two germline ends. This CDR3 has 13 amino acids. The CDR3, as DNA: TGTGCCAGTAGCACCGGAGGCAATCAGCCCCAGCATTTT. Translated: CASSTGGNQPQHF.

This clonotype was counted a few times. This CDR3 is CASSLAHTGTGHTDTQYF. CDR3 coding DNA: TGTGCCAGCAGCTTAGCGCATACTGGGACAGGACATACAGATACGCAGTATTTT. The chain uses TRBV7-8 and TRBJ2-3; 8 bases line up with TRBD1. The CDR3 contains 18 residues. Looked up from germline, CDR1 is SGHVS and CDR2 is FQNEAQ. The V and J ends lost 0 bases and 3 bases, in that order; junction bases with no gene match: 11.

This clonotype was counted a few times. This sequence joins TRBV7-2 and TRBJ1-2; 9 nucleotides agree with TRBD1. Germline V gene sequence: CDR1 SGHTA, CDR2 FQGNSA. The V gene end was trimmed by 5 bases and the J gene end by 5 bases; junction bases not matched to a gene: 9. The length of the CDR3 is 15 residues. The CDR3 loop reads CASSPPGQGWYGYTF. The DNA for the CDR3 is TGTGCCAGCAGCCCCCCGGGACAGGGCTGGTATGGCTACACCTTC.

V is TRBV2 and J is TRBJ2-2; 7 bases match TRBD1. V lost 6 bases, J lost 0 bases, and 4 bases stayed unmatched. In germline, CDR1 is SNHLY, CDR2 FYNNEI. The CDR3 has 15 amino acids. For the CDR3, the DNA is TGTGCCAGCAGAATAACAGGGGCGAACACCGGGGAGCTGTTTTTT. This codes for CASRITGANTGELFF.

The V and J genes are TRBV25-1 and TRBJ2-1; D remains ambiguous. The CDR3 loop spans 14 amino acids. The V end was cut by 10 bases, the J end by 0 bases, with 13 bases between. The germline V gene encodes CDR1 MGHDK and CDR2 SYGVNS. The DNA of the CDR3 is TGTGCCACCCCTCCCCCGTTCTCCTACAATGAGCAGTTCTTC. Residues: CATPPPFSYNEQFF. The entire variable domain, with the rest obtained from reference TRBV25-1 and TRBJ2-1, is as follows: EADIYQTPRYLVIGTGKKITLECSQTMGHDKMYWYQQDPGMELHLIHYSYGVNSTEKGDLSSESTVSRIRTEHFPLTLESARPSHTSQYLCATPPPFSYNEQFFGPGTRLTVL.

The V gene is TRBV5-1, the J gene TRBJ2-7; D perhaps matches TRBD2 (5 bases). Trimming removed 0 bases at V and 5 bases at J, with 9 bases between. The CDR3 sequence is 13 residues long. The germline V gene encodes CDR1 SGHRS and CDR2 YFSETQ. CDR3 bases: TGCGCCAGCAGCTTGGGGGGAGAAAACGAGCAGTACTTC. Amino acid sequence: CASSLGGENEQYF.

The chain joins TRBV2 to TRBJ2-7; TRBD2 aligns across 7 bases. Germline values: CDR1 SNHLY, CDR2 FYNNEI. The ends lost 3 bases at V and 6 bases at J; junction bases unmatched: 8. The CDR3 extends over 14 amino acids. Here the CDR3 DNA reads TGTGCCAGCAGTGAGACCCGCTGGGGGGGCGAGCAGTACTTC. Translated: CASSETRWGGEQYF.

The CDR3 DNA follows: TGTGCCAGCAGCCGTACACTAGACTTTGAGCAGTTCTTC. It codes for CASSRTLDFEQFF. V is TRBV6-5 and J is TRBJ2-1, with D possibly TRBD2 on 5 matching bases. The CDR3 spans 13 residues. V was cut by 6 bases and J by 9 bases, with 15 bases left in between. Germline CDR1 reads MNHEY; CDR2 reads SVGAGI.